Below are 29 T cell receptor beta chains sequenced from a single sample in a study of vaccination effects on CD4 cells after COVID-19. The table came from immunoSEQ multiplex PCR; TCRdb's copy has only in-frame clones and leaves some out. The repertoire holds around 50,000 clones, with around 80% as singletons. These TCRs' antigens remain unknown. After roughly 9 days in culture, the CD4+ T cells were isolated. This individual contracted SARS-CoV-2 between March and December 2020, as verified by PCR. The vaccine given was either BNT162b2 or mRNA-1273, in two doses. The specimen was CD4+ T cells from PBMCs cultured without peptide, collected after COVID-19 vaccination. These receptors were collected from a human donor who had a prior SARS-CoV-2 infection.

CDR3 DNA: TGCGCCAGCAGCCAAGATCCGGTGGGAGGGTACAATGAGCAGTTCTTC. As protein: CASSQDPVGGYNEQFF. The chain links TRBV4-3 to TRBJ2-1, with 7 bases lining up with TRBD2. The CDR3 extends over 16 amino acids. With V trimmed by 0 bases and J by 4 bases, 6 bases remained unmatched. The germline CDR1 and CDR2 sequences are LGHNA and YSLEER.

The chain uses TRBV19 and TRBJ2-2; TRBD2 matches 8 bases. CDR1 and CDR2 (germline): LNHDA, SQIVND (reference sequence). The junction had 15 bases not matched to a gene; V was cut back by 7 bases and J by 5 bases. The CDR3 has 17 residues. The CDR3 DNA follows: TGTGCCAGTACCAAGAGAAGCAACGGGGGGGGAACCGGGGAGCTGTTTTTT. This sequence encodes CASTKRSNGGGTGELFF.

This clone was recorded only once. This chain links TRBV4-1 with TRBJ2-2; 7 bases agree with TRBD1. The V gene end was trimmed by 2 bases and the J gene end by 3 bases; junction bases not matched to a gene: 6. The CDR3 spans 16 residues. In germline, CDR1 is MGHRA, CDR2 YSYEKL. The CDR3 DNA is TGCGCCAGCAGCCAATTCTCGGGACAGTACACCGGGGAGCTGTTTTTT. Translated, it gives CASSQFSGQYTGELFF.

A remark on this clone: Other DNA sequences within the sample encode an identical CDR3. This chain uses TRBV7-2 with TRBJ1-2; 7 nucleotides match TRBD1. Per the germline V gene, CDR1 is SGHTA and CDR2 is FQGNSA. The CDR3 is 14 amino acids. The V gene end was trimmed by 1 base and the J gene end by 4 bases; junction bases not matched to a gene: 3. CDR3 DNA: TGTGCCAGCAGCTTAGGCGGGACAGTCTATGGCTACACCTTC. It encodes CASSLGGTVYGYTF.

V is TRBV5-4 and J is TRBJ2-3; TRBD2 matches at 16 bases. The germline CDR1 and CDR2 sequences are SGHNT and YYREEE (reference sequence). The CDR3 length is 18 residues. The ends lost 5 bases at V and 0 bases at J; junction bases unmatched: 6. The CDR3 is CASREGLAGGPSTDTQYF. CDR3 bases: TGTGCCAGCAGAGAGGGACTAGCGGGGGGGCCAAGCACAGATACGCAGTATTTT.

The chain uses TRBV5-6 and TRBJ1-2; D perhaps matches TRBD1 (5 bases). Germline values: CDR1 SGHDT, CDR2 YYEEEE. This CDR3 has 12 amino acids. The V and J ends lost 6 bases and 13 bases respectively, with 19 bases between them. CDR3 residues: CASTESTGHGTF. CDR3 nucleotides: TGTGCCAGCACCGAATCTACAGGACACGGCACCTTC.

The chain is built from TRBV5-4 and TRBJ1-2; maybe TRBD1 (5 bases). Germline CDR1 is SGHNT and CDR2 is YYREEE (reference sequence). CDR3 length equals 13 residues. V dropped 3 bases and J dropped 6 bases, with 12 bases sitting between them. The CDR3 DNA reads TGTGCCAGCAGCTCTAATTCAGGGAATGGCTACACCTTC. It encodes CASSSNSGNGYTF. The whole variable domain, filled in from reference TRBV5-4 and TRBJ1-2, reads ETGVTQSPTHLIKTRGQQVTLRCSSQSGHNTVSWYQQALGQGPQFIFQYYREEENGRGNFPPRFSGLQFPNYSSELNVNALELDDSALYLCASSSNSGNGYTFGSGTRLTVV.

The count of this clone is one. The chain recombines TRBV7-2 with TRBJ2-5, with a tentative D call TRBD2 (5 bases). This CDR3 spans 14 amino acids. The germline gives CDR1 SGHTA, CDR2 FQGNSA. Deletions cut 1 base from V and 2 bases from J, with 8 bases between. The DNA of the CDR3 is TGTGCCAGCAGCTTAGTAGGGAGACAAGAGACCCAGTACTTC. Amino acid sequence: CASSLVGRQETQYF.

The V call is TRBV7-9, the J call TRBJ2-3; the D is unclear. This CDR3 has 11 amino acids. From germline, CDR1 is SEHNR and CDR2 FQNEAQ (reference sequence). V lost 4 bases and J 6 bases, leaving 5 bases between the germline ends. The CDR3 loop reads CASSSSDTQYF. CDR3 DNA: TGTGCCAGCAGCTCGTCGGATACGCAGTATTTT. The full variable domain, its missing parts supplied by reference TRBV7-9 and TRBJ2-3, is DTGVSQNPRHKITKRGQNVTFRCDPISEHNRLYWYRQTLGQGPEFLTYFQNEAQLEKSRLLSDRFSAERPKGSFSTLEIQRTEQGDSAMYLCASSSSDTQYFGPGTRLTVL.

The chain combines TRBV5-1 with TRBJ2-7; the match to TRBD2 covers 9 bases. Germline trimming cut 0 bases from V and 6 bases from J; bases unmatched to any gene: 7. The V gene's germline CDR1 is SGHRS and CDR2 YFSETQ. The CDR3 totals 15 residues. Here the CDR3 reads CASSLAPSGTGEQYF. CDR3 DNA sequence: TGCGCCAGCAGCTTGGCCCCTAGCGGGACGGGCGAGCAGTACTTC.

The chain recombines TRBV5-1 with TRBJ2-1; 12 nucleotides line up with TRBD2. There are 13 residues in the CDR3. Unmatched junction bases numbered 0, after V lost 7 bases and J lost 4 bases. Germline-derived CDR1 and CDR2 are SGHRS and YFSETQ. This CDR3 reads CASGLAGYNEQFF. The CDR3 DNA is TGCGCCAGCGGACTAGCGGGATACAATGAGCAGTTCTTC.

The chain employs TRBV6-2 or TRBV6-3 and TRBJ2-5, with D unresolved. There are 14 residues in the CDR3. Germline CDR1 and CDR2: MNHEY and SVGEGT. Deletions cut 6 bases from V and 4 bases from J, with 15 bases between. CDR3 in amino acids: CASSPVSQSETQYF. The CDR3 DNA reads as TGTGCCAGCAGCCCGGTGAGCCAGTCAGAGACCCAGTACTTC.

This clone was counted between two and nine times. The chain combines TRBV7-9 with TRBJ1-1, with 8 bases identical to TRBD1. Germline V gives CDR1 SEHNR, CDR2 FQNEAQ (reference sequence). The CDR3 loop spans 14 amino acids. J gave up 0 bases and V 6 bases, and 3 bases lay outside the gene matches. CDR3 loop: CASRRTGLNTEAFF. CDR3 coding DNA: TGTGCCAGCAGAAGGACAGGGTTGAACACTGAAGCTTTCTTT.

The rearrangement links TRBV27 to TRBJ2-7; D possibly corresponds to TRBD2 (6 bases). The CDR3 consists of 14 residues. Trimming cost V 4 bases and J 6 bases, with 16 bases left between them. From germline, CDR1 is MNHEY and CDR2 SMNVEV (reference sequence). The CDR3 loop reads CASSSDWVGGEQYF. The CDR3 region has the DNA TGTGCCAGCAGTTCAGACTGGGTCGGGGGCGAGCAGTACTTC.

V usage is TRBV24-1 and J usage is TRBJ2-1, with TRBD2 matching over 15 bases. The CDR3 has 17 amino acids. V lost 4 bases and J lost 6; bases outside the gene matches: 6. Per the germline V gene, CDR1 is KGHDR and CDR2 is SFDVKD. CDR3 protein: CATSEHRTSGRGNEQFF. Written as DNA, the CDR3 is TGTGCCACCAGTGAACACCGGACTAGCGGGAGGGGCAATGAGCAGTTCTTC.

There are a few counts of this clone. The chain uses TRBV7-9 and TRBJ2-5; possible D gene TRBD1, 6 bases. The CDR3 consists of 12 residues. Between the trimmed V and J ends, which lost 8 bases and 3 bases, there was a span of 10 bases. The germline gives CDR1 SEHNR, CDR2 FQNEAQ (reference sequence). CDR3 loop: CASGWTEETQYF. The CDR3 DNA reads TGTGCCAGCGGGTGGACAGAAGAGACCCAGTACTTC.

The gene calls are TRBV19 and TRBJ2-7; a possible D gene is TRBD1 (6 bases). V lost 5 bases and J lost 3, with 17 bases in between. Germline V gene lookup returns CDR1 LNHDA and CDR2 SQIVND (reference sequence). The CDR3 contains 15 residues. CDR3 loop: CASSASGRGGYEQYF. CDR3 DNA sequence: TGTGCCAGTAGTGCATCAGGACGAGGGGGCTACGAGCAGTACTTC.

J is TRBJ2-4 and V is TRBV7-2; possible D gene TRBD2, 6 bases. The CDR3 has 14 amino acids. Deletions cut 0 bases from V and 9 bases from J, with 12 bases between. Germline V gene data show CDR1 as SGHTA and CDR2 as FQGNSA. CDR3 bases: TGTGCCAGCAGCTTAGCAATGGGAGGTGGCATTCAGTACTTC. It yields the protein CASSLAMGGGIQYF.

This sequence joins TRBV2 and TRBJ2-5; 7 nucleotides match TRBD2. The germline CDR1 and CDR2 sequences are SNHLY and FYNNEI. The ends lost 7 bases at V and 4 bases at J; junction bases unmatched: 15. The CDR3 spans 16 residues. The CDR3 nucleotides read TGTGCCAGCACTCCGAGTGGCGGGAGAAGGGGAGAGACCCAGTACTTC. Its translation: CASTPSGGRRGETQYF.

The chain combines TRBV2 with TRBJ1-3, with TRBD1 matching 7 bases. V shed 9 bases and J 0 bases; nucleotides not matched to a gene: 2. This CDR3 is built from 13 residues. The germline V gene encodes CDR1 SNHLY and CDR2 FYNNEI. DNA for the CDR3: TGTGCCAGAAGGGACAGCTCTGGAAACACCATATATTTT. Translated, it gives CARRDSSGNTIYF.

This chain links TRBV4-2 with TRBJ2-1; 8 bases line up with TRBD2. The trim removed 1 base at V and 6 bases at J, leaving 5 bases unmatched. CDR3 length equals 15 residues. The germline V gene encodes CDR1 LGHNA and CDR2 YNFKEQ. This CDR3 is CASSQAQLAANEQFF. Here the CDR3 DNA reads TGTGCCAGCAGCCAAGCCCAACTAGCGGCCAATGAGCAGTTCTTC.

This rearrangement joins TRBV5-4 to TRBJ2-7, with D possibly being TRBD1 (6 bases). Trimming removed 4 bases at V and 0 bases at J, with 11 bases between. CDR1 SGHNT and CDR2 YYREEE come from the germline V gene (reference sequence). The CDR3 is 14 residues long. For the CDR3, the DNA is TGTGCCAGCAGCGGAGGACAGAGCTCCTACGAGCAGTACTTC. This encodes CASSGGQSSYEQYF.

This chain uses TRBV5-1 with TRBJ1-4; 7 bases match TRBD1. The germline V gene has CDR1 SGHRS and CDR2 YFSETQ. The V gene end was trimmed by 6 bases and the J gene end by 7 bases; junction bases not matched to a gene: 12. The CDR3 has 15 residues. CDR3 DNA: TGCGCCAGCAACATTCAGGGGGGGTTTGGTGAAAAACTGTTTTTT. This gives the protein CASNIQGGFGEKLFF.

This clone came up a few times. The V call is TRBV13, the J call TRBJ2-7, with D tentatively TRBD1 (5 bases). CDR3 size: 14 residues. Trimming shortened V by 5 bases and J by 0 bases, and 11 bases separated the two germline ends. The germline V gene has CDR1 PRHDT and CDR2 FYEKMQ (reference sequence). CDR3 nucleotide sequence: TGTGCCAGCAGCGGAAGGACAAGCTCCTACGAGCAGTACTTC. This translates into CASSGRTSSYEQYF.

The CDR3 sequence: CAWSVRGGGSPLHF. In DNA form, the CDR3 reads TGTGCCTGGAGTGTCCGGGGGGGAGGATCACCCCTCCACTTT. The chain couples TRBV30 to TRBJ1-6, with D tentatively TRBD1 (5 bases). The germline CDR1 and CDR2 sequences are GTSNPN and SVGIG (reference sequence). The ends were cut back, 0 bases at V and 10 bases at J, with 13 bases in the middle. This CDR3 comprises 14 residues.

This clone was recorded once. The chain has TRBV7-8 and TRBJ2-3; 8 bases fit TRBD2. Germline loops: CDR1 SGHVS, CDR2 FQNEAQ. V was clipped by 0 bases and J by 5 bases; unmatched bases: 10. The CDR3 spans 17 residues. The CDR3 loop is CASSLAPGTRSLDTQYF. As DNA, the CDR3 is TGTGCCAGCAGCTTAGCGCCCGGGACTAGGTCCCTAGATACGCAGTATTTT.

The chain links TRBV24-1 to TRBJ1-1; D unresolved. Germline V gene lookup returns CDR1 KGHDR and CDR2 SFDVKD. CDR3 length: 14 residues. Trimming took 4 bases from V and 2 from J, leaving 10 bases between them. This CDR3 reads CATSDPSSNTEAFF. For the CDR3, the DNA is TGTGCCACCAGTGACCCTAGCTCTAACACTGAAGCTTTCTTT.

This clone was seen a handful of times. The rearrangement uses TRBV7-8 and TRBJ1-5; TRBD1 is a possible D gene (5 bases). Germline V lookup: CDR1 SGHVS, CDR2 FQNEAQ. Trimming cost V 2 bases and J 9 bases, with 17 bases left between them. CDR3 length: 15 amino acids. DNA of the CDR3: TGTGCCAGCAGCTTACGGGCCGGAGGAGGGGTGCCCCAGCATTTT. It codes for CASSLRAGGGVPQHF.

The chain links TRBV19 to TRBJ1-3; tentative D call: TRBD1 (6 bases). CDR1 is LNHDA and CDR2 is SQIVND in the germline V gene (reference sequence). The CDR3 length is 16 residues. V was trimmed by 1 base and J by 0 bases, leaving 10 bases between them. The CDR3 here is CASSIGTVFSGNTIYF. The CDR3, as DNA: TGTGCCAGTAGTATAGGGACAGTGTTCTCTGGAAACACCATATATTTT.